This T cell receptor (beta chain) was retrieved from a study of blood T cells in healthy people across ages. The sample holds a few counts of this clonotype. The ends were cut back, 0 bases at V and 1 base at J, with 9 bases in the middle. The germline gives CDR1 SEHNR, CDR2 FQNEAQ (reference sequence). The length of the CDR3 is 15 residues. A J-beta primer mix and a sample-barcoded 5' primer were used in a second PCR of about 7 to 11 cycles. TCRdb re-derived calls from the 5' RACE reads in MiXCR, one entry per CDR3 protein. The sample shows under 950,000 distinct CDR3 sequences, approximately 21% of them seen only once.

J is TRBJ1-1 and V is TRBV7-9; D unresolved. The TCR originated in a man in his 70s in good health. Sequenced input: blood. For the CDR3, the DNA is TGTGCCAGCAGCTTAGCGGAGGGTGGGAACACTGAAGCTTTCTTT. It yields the protein CASSLAEGGNTEAFF.